This TCR beta chain was captured in a study of human T cells and chemical hapten exposure. Sample time point: patch test 2, 6 weeks after DPC sensitization. Noted treatment: therapeutic diphenylcyclopropenone sensitization with weekly scalp DPC. The CDR3 has 15 residues. The germline V gene has CDR1 DFQATT and CDR2 SNEGSKA (reference sequence). V lost 0 bases to trimming and J lost 9 bases; unmatched junction nucleotides: 8. TCRdb ran MiXCR on the RACE reads and lists one entry per CDR3 protein. The sample yields about 54,000 distinct CDR3 sequences, just under 10% seen once. Sequenced material: whole blood, taken in connection with sensitization to the hapten diphenylcyclopropenone (DPC). The source of this sequence is a woman between 45 and 60 years old with alopecia areata. Some clones in this sample may be carry-over from other donors' samples. The chain combines TRBV20-1 with TRBJ1-4; 9 positions match TRBD1. CDR3 DNA sequence: TGCAGTGCTAGAGACCCCAGGACAGGGGAGAAAAAACTGTTTTTT. The encoded protein is CSARDPRTGEKKLFF.